This TCR beta chain was sequenced in a study of blood T cell repertoires in COVID-19. At the level of the study: COVID-19 samples, acute and convalescent, were from the United States, Italy and Spain.

Per germline, CDR1 SNHLY and CDR2 FYNNEI. The CDR3 is made up of 14 amino acids. The trim removed 4 bases at V and 5 bases at J, leaving 3 bases unmatched. In its sample, this clone was seen once. In the authors' methods: Amplifying reference gene primers gave estimates of nucleated cell counts. TCRdb keeps only in-frame clones here, not all; method: immunoSEQ multiplex PCR. V, J and clone size are those of that table, while D and trimming were read from the DNA. The sample yields over 110,000 clones, 81% seen once. The J gene is TRBJ1-5, the V gene TRBV2, with 9 bases lining up with TRBD1. This sequence originates from a human donor in a cohort sampled during active COVID-19. Source material: peripheral blood. This CDR3 reads CASSGTGGDQPQHF. Here the CDR3 DNA reads TGTGCCAGCAGTGGTACAGGGGGCGATCAGCCCCAGCATTTT.